The 24 T cell receptor beta chains presented below share a single source sample, sequenced in a study of regulatory T cells in long-lasting Graves disease. The sample's time point: newly diagnosed GD, antithyroid drugs for less than 3 months. Isolated PBMC RNA provided the starting material for the TCR library. Building of the TCR beta libraries involved iRepertoire HTBI primers and Arm-PCR of CDR3 regions. In TCRdb, the multiplex PCR reads were re-called with MiXCR into one record per CDR3 protein. Seen here are 530,000 or so distinct CDR3 sequences, about 13% observed once, and the top ten hold roughly 10%. The same sample was also studied in work on T cells in Graves' hyperthyroidism and ophthalmopathy.

The material was peripheral blood mononuclear cells (PBMCs), obtained at new diagnosis, from a patient treated with antithyroid drugs. The receptors derive from a man aged 25-45 years with Graves disease.

This clonotype was counted many times. The J gene is TRBJ2-3, the V gene TRBV29-1; 9 positions agree with TRBD2. CDR1 and CDR2 from the germline V gene are SQVTM and ANQGSEA. This CDR3 is built from 15 residues. V was clipped by 4 bases and J by 2 bases; unmatched bases: 7. The CDR3 spells CSVVLLAGYTDTQYF. Written as DNA, the CDR3 is TGCAGCGTTGTTTTGCTAGCGGGATACACAGATACGCAGTATTTT.

This clonotype has only a few counts. The chain is built from TRBV11-2 and TRBJ1-4; D is possibly TRBD1 (5 bases). The CDR3 length is 17 residues. The V gene's germline CDR1 is SGHAT and CDR2 FQNNGV. V shed 5 bases and J shed 8 bases, with 24 bases lying between them. This CDR3 reads CASSVGDFGGVGEKLFF. CDR3 DNA sequence: TGTGCCAGCAGCGTAGGGGATTTTGGAGGGGTTGGGGAAAAACTGTTTTTT.

The chain is built from TRBV24-1 and TRBJ2-2; 10 bases line up with TRBD1. Germline V gene sequence: CDR1 KGHDR, CDR2 SFDVKD. Trimming took 3 bases from V and 4 from J; bases not matched to a gene: 4. The CDR3 loop spans 16 amino acids. CDR3 sequence reads: CATSDPGQGVTGELFF. The CDR3 DNA reads TGTGCCACCAGTGATCCCGGACAGGGGGTCACCGGGGAGCTGTTTTTT.

This clonotype has a count of ten or more. The J gene is TRBJ1-4, the V gene TRBV12-3 or TRBV12-4; weak D call: TRBD1 (6 bases). Between the trimmed V and J ends, which lost 0 bases and 3 bases, there was a span of 11 bases. The CDR3 is 16 amino acids. CDR3 sequence (DNA): TGTGCCAGCAGTTTAGCACGGACAGAGCCTAATGAAAAACTGTTTTTT. It is translated as CASSLARTEPNEKLFF.

About this clonotype: A much larger clone differs from this one at a single base, so this may be a read error. The V call is TRBV12-3 or TRBV12-4, the J call TRBJ2-5; 9 nucleotides line up with TRBD2. The CDR3 spans 15 residues. The CDR3 DNA reads TGTGCCACCAGTTTTCGCGGGAGGGGGCAAGAGACCCAGTACTTC. Protein sequence: CATSFRGRGQETQYF.

This clonotype has a handful of counts. The chain links TRBV5-1 to TRBJ2-1; D call uncertain. Looked up from germline, CDR1 is SGHRS and CDR2 is YFSETQ. The CDR3 totals 16 residues. The ends were cut back, 0 bases at V and 0 bases at J, with 10 bases in the middle. The CDR3 is CASSLVWVASYNEQFF. Written as DNA, the CDR3 is TGCGCCAGCAGCTTGGTCTGGGTCGCCTCCTACAATGAGCAGTTCTTC.

This clonotype was observed a handful of times. The chain combines TRBV7-9 with TRBJ2-4, with D maybe TRBD2 (6 bases). In germline, CDR1 is SEHNR, CDR2 FQNEAQ (reference sequence). Trimming removed 5 bases from V and 9 bases from J, with 20 bases in between. CDR3 length: 15 residues. The CDR3 DNA reads as TGTGCCAGCAGCAGGGGCGGGCGCCTCGGGGGCATTCAGTACTTC. It is translated as CASSRGGRLGGIQYF.

This clonotype appeared many times. The chain couples TRBV6-2 or TRBV6-3 to TRBJ2-6; the D gene is possibly TRBD1 (6 bases). Germline V CDR1 and CDR2: MNHEY, SVGEGT. CDR3 length: 18 amino acids. Trimming took 1 base from V and 0 from J, leaving 13 bases between them. This chain's CDR3 is CASSYLSGQGSGANVLTF. The CDR3 nucleotides are TGTGCCAGCAGTTACTTATCGGGACAAGGCTCTGGGGCCAACGTCCTGACTTTC.

This clonotype came up many times. This chain connects TRBV28 to TRBJ1-1; a weak D match, TRBD1 (5 bases). CDR3 length equals 15 residues. Germline V gene sequence: CDR1 MDHEN, CDR2 SYDVKM. Trimming pared 5 bases from V and 0 bases from J, leaving 13 bases between. DNA of the CDR3: TGTGCCAGCAGTCGCGGGGCAGCGATGAACACTGAAGCTTTCTTT. This gives the protein CASSRGAAMNTEAFF. The full variable domain, its missing parts supplied by reference TRBV28 and TRBJ1-1, is DVKVTQSSRYLVKRTGEKVFLECVQDMDHENMFWYRQDPGLGLRLIYFSYDVKMKEKGDIPEGYSVSREKKERFSLILESASTNQTSMYLCASSRGAAMNTEAFFGQGTRLTVV.

The chain carries TRBV20-1 and TRBJ2-4; the D gene is possibly TRBD2 (6 bases). Germline assignment: CDR1 DFQATT and CDR2 SNEGSKA (reference sequence). The V and J ends lost 6 bases and 0 bases respectively, with 15 bases between them. This CDR3 region has 15 residues. CDR3 sequence reads: CSARAGGLAKNIQYF. DNA of the CDR3: TGCAGTGCCCGTGCCGGGGGACTAGCCAAAAACATTCAGTACTTC.

This clonotype was counted at least ten times. V is TRBV2 and J is TRBJ1-5; weak D call: TRBD1 (6 bases). CDR3 length: 14 residues. Trimming stripped 6 bases from V and 3 bases from J, with 12 bases between. The germline V gene has CDR1 SNHLY and CDR2 FYNNEI. The CDR3, as DNA: TGTGCCAGCAGGCCAACAGGGTTCAATCAGCCCCAGCATTTT. It translates to CASRPTGFNQPQHF.

This clonotype was seen a handful of times. The V call is TRBV5-1, the J call TRBJ2-1, with D perhaps matching TRBD1 or TRBD2 (6 bases each). The CDR3 sequence is 15 residues long. Germline V gene data show CDR1 as SGHRS and CDR2 as YFSETQ. Trimming removed 1 base at V and 6 bases at J, with 14 bases between. CDR3: CASSLRGAATNEQFF. In nucleotides, the CDR3 is TGCGCCAGCAGCTTGAGGGGGGCGGCCACCAATGAGCAGTTCTTC. The entire variable domain, with the rest obtained from reference TRBV5-1 and TRBJ2-1, is as follows: KAGVTQTPRYLIKTRGQQVTLSCSPISGHRSVSWYQQTPGQGLQFLFEYFSETQRNKGNFPGRFSGRQFSNSRSEMNVSTLELGDSALYLCASSLRGAATNEQFFGPGTRLTVL.

This clonotype was detected once. This rearrangement joins TRBV28 to TRBJ2-7, with 7 bases fitting TRBD2. CDR1 is MDHEN and CDR2 is SYDVKM in the germline V gene. The J segment lost 7 bases and the V segment lost 4 bases, leaving 13 bases of the junction unmatched. This CDR3 is built from 15 residues. In nucleotides, the CDR3 is TGTGCCAGCAGTTCAATCCACCCCACGCGGGGGGAGCAGTACTTC. As protein: CASSSIHPTRGEQYF.

This clonotype turned up a few times. J is TRBJ2-3 and V is TRBV24-1; D unclear. CDR1 and CDR2 from the germline V gene are KGHDR and SFDVKD. V was pared by 3 bases and J by 0 bases, with 12 bases between. This CDR3 region has 16 residues. CDR3 nucleotides: TGTGCCACCAGTGATCCGCAGGCGTTTAGCACAGATACGCAGTATTTT. It encodes CATSDPQAFSTDTQYF.

Many counts were recorded for this clonotype. The DNA of the CDR3 is TGTGCCAGCAGCTTAAGCCCCGGACAGAACACTGAAGCTTTCTTT. Amino acid sequence: CASSLSPGQNTEAFF. The V call is TRBV7-3, the J call TRBJ1-1, with D possibly TRBD1 on 5 matching bases. The V gene's germline CDR1 is SGHTA and CDR2 FQGTGA. The germline V and J ends were trimmed by 1 base and 1 base, with 10 bases remaining between them. CDR3 length: 15 residues.

There are many counts of this clonotype. This sequence joins TRBV10-3 and TRBJ2-1; 11 positions agree with TRBD2. After removal of 4 bases from V and 9 bases from J, the junction contained 8 bases not matched to a gene. CDR1 is ENHRY, CDR2 SYGVKD, per germline. The CDR3 has 15 amino acids. CDR3 loop: CAISGTSGSDGEQFF. In DNA form, the CDR3 reads TGTGCCATCAGTGGAACTAGCGGGAGTGATGGTGAGCAGTTCTTC.

This clonotype was observed a handful of times. This chain links TRBV4-1 with TRBJ2-2; 7 nucleotides line up with TRBD1. The CDR3 covers 14 residues. With V trimmed by 3 bases and J by 7 bases, 5 bases remained unmatched. Germline V lookup: CDR1 MGHRA, CDR2 YSYEKL. The CDR3 spells CASSQGYRGGELFF. The CDR3 coding sequence is TGCGCCAGCAGCCAGGGTTACAGGGGCGGGGAGCTGTTTTTT.

This clonotype was recorded at least ten times. The chain couples TRBV27 to TRBJ1-2; D is undetermined. The V end lost 6 bases, the J end lost 1 base, and 3 bases lay between the germline ends. In germline, CDR1 is MNHEY, CDR2 SMNVEV (reference sequence). The CDR3 consists of 11 residues. CDR3 sequence (DNA): TGTGCCAGCAGGGATAACTATGGCTACACCTTC. The encoded protein is CASRDNYGYTF.

This clonotype was seen many times. This chain uses TRBV11-2 with TRBJ2-5; unclear D gene. V was pared by 6 bases and J by 4 bases, with 12 bases between. This CDR3 region has 13 residues. Germline lookup yields CDR1 SGHAT and CDR2 FQNNGV. The CDR3 sequence is CASRSRMGETQYF. CDR3 sequence (DNA): TGTGCCAGCAGGTCGCGTATGGGAGAGACCCAGTACTTC. The full variable domain, in which reference TRBV11-2 and TRBJ2-5 provide the parts outside the CDR3, is EAGVAQSPRYKIIEKRQSVAFWCNPISGHATLYWYQQILGQGPKLLIQFQNNGVVDDSQLPKDRFSAERLKGVDSTLKIQPAKLEDSAVYLCASRSRMGETQYFGPGTRLLVL.

This clonotype was detected a few times. The gene calls are TRBV5-1 and TRBJ2-7, with TRBD1 matching 8 bases. V trimming: 0 bases; J trimming: 3 bases; junction bases outside the gene matches: 2. Looked up from germline, CDR1 is SGHRS and CDR2 is YFSETQ. CDR3 length equals 14 residues. The CDR3 protein is CASSLEGQVYEQYF. In DNA form, the CDR3 reads TGCGCCAGCAGCTTGGAGGGACAGGTCTACGAGCAGTACTTC.

This clonotype was counted many times. The chain joins TRBV6-5 to TRBJ2-7, with D uncertain. V dropped 0 bases and J dropped 4 bases, with 22 bases sitting between them. The CDR3 loop spans 18 amino acids. In germline, CDR1 is MNHEY, CDR2 SVGAGI. The CDR3 reads CASSYSGPGGWNLYEQYF. CDR3 sequence (DNA): TGTGCCAGCAGTTACTCCGGGCCAGGTGGTTGGAACTTATACGAGCAGTACTTC.

CDR3: CSASGTVTATDTQYF. The CDR3 DNA sequence: TGCAGTGCTAGCGGGACCGTGACGGCCACAGATACGCAGTATTTT. The chain couples TRBV20-1 to TRBJ2-3; either TRBD1 or TRBD2 may fit D (5 bases each). Trimming stripped 3 bases from V and 2 bases from J, with 15 bases between. This CDR3 has 15 residues. Germline CDR1 is DFQATT and CDR2 is SNEGSKA (reference sequence).

The chain couples TRBV7-2 to TRBJ2-2, with 11 bases matching TRBD2. The V segment lost 2 bases and the J segment 5 bases; nucleotides outside the gene matches: 7. Looked up from germline, CDR1 is SGHTA and CDR2 is FQGNSA. The CDR3 consists of 17 residues. Here the CDR3 DNA reads TGTGCCAGCAGCTTAACTAGCGGGAGACTTGGTACCGGGGAGCTGTTTTTT. Translated, it gives CASSLTSGRLGTGELFF.

J is TRBJ2-7 and V is TRBV18; tentative D call: TRBD1 (5 bases). Between the trimmed V and J ends, which lost 3 bases and 2 bases, there was a span of 8 bases. Germline lookup yields CDR1 KGHSH and CDR2 LQKENI. The CDR3 covers 13 residues. The DNA of the CDR3 is TGTGCCAGCTCACCGGGGCGCGCCTACGAGCAGTACTTC. It yields the protein CASSPGRAYEQYF.